The entry below gives a single T cell receptor beta chain sequence along with its context. Other DNA sequences of this sample code for an identical CDR3. The CDR3 is 16 amino acids. The germline gives CDR1 KGHSH, CDR2 LQKENI. V trimming: 3 bases; J trimming: 10 bases; junction bases outside the gene matches: 13. The data were taken from a study of blood T cell repertoires in COVID-19. Across the study: Researchers got acute and convalescent COVID-19 samples from the United States, Italy and Spain. From T cells, B-cell-depleted T cells, or PBMCs came the material, which was cDNA or gDNA.

In the authors' methods: Reference gene primers were amplified, and this amplification served to estimate nucleated cell counts. TCRdb keeps only in-frame clones here, not all; method: immunoSEQ multiplex PCR. The V and J calls and clone size are taken from that table; D and trimming were inferred from the DNA. The sample shows about 140,000 clones, over 70% of them seen only once. The rearrangement links TRBV18 to TRBJ1-5, with 9 bases matching TRBD1. What was sequenced was peripheral blood. The TCR was taken from a man in his fifties or sixties with active or convalescent COVID-19. The chain's CDR3 is CASSPSRGTGSLPQHF. The CDR3, as DNA: TGTGCCAGCTCACCCTCGCGGGGGACAGGGTCTTTACCCCAGCATTTT.